Reported below is one T cell receptor beta chain. The antigen is unknown. The 5'RACE method, run with constant-segment primers, produced TCR alpha and TCR beta cDNA libraries (carrying sample barcodes and UMIs). TCRdb itself ran the 5' RACE reads through MiXCR, one entry per CDR3 protein. The sample includes 400,000 to 450,000 distinct CDR3 sequences, about a sixth of them seen just once. This sample is drawn from a study of T-cell memory formation after mild COVID-19. Overall study context: TCR clusters largely stayed donor specific.

Study-wide findings and caveats: A subset of responding clones appeared in pre-infection memory, suggesting cross-reactive memory joined. Second-wave clones that peaked on day 37 lacked confirmed SARS-CoV-2 specificity.

Sample: PBMCs or a T cell subset sorted from them (not recorded which). The TCR comes from a man between 18 and 29 years old who had mild COVID-19 (a few samples of this study predate the infection). Cell type and time point are not known.

CDR3 sequence: CASSFFRGGGGLLSGNTIYF. The CDR3 DNA reads TGTGCCAGCAGCTTCTTCCGGGGAGGAGGGGGCCTCCTCTCTGGAAACACCATATATTTT. The chain links TRBV7-2 to TRBJ1-3; 7 positions match TRBD1. V shed 3 bases, J shed 0 bases, and the junction held 17 bases outside the gene matches. Germline V gene sequence: CDR1 SGHTA, CDR2 FQGNSA. The CDR3 has 20 amino acids.